The clone carrying this T cell receptor (beta chain) was observed at least ten times. The source of the sample is a study of CD8+CD57+ T cells in acquired aplastic anemia. In the study overall: Sequencing produced an average of about 11 million reads per healthy donor for CD4+ cells.

The study profiled TCR beta VDJ and CDR3 using genomic DNA as template. TCRdb re-analysed the reads in MiXCR, keeping a single row per CDR3 protein. This table holds approximately 380,000 distinct CDR3 sequences, roughly 64% found once. Material for sequencing was sorted CD4+, CD8+, or CD8+CD57+ T cells (not recorded which) from PBMCs. This sequence was found in a human donor in good health, serving as a control.

In DNA, the CDR3 is TGCAGTGCTAGGGGGGGGGCCGGGGAGACCCAGTACTTC. This sequence encodes CSARGGAGETQYF. The chain recombines TRBV20-1 with TRBJ2-5; D perhaps matches TRBD2 (7 bases). V dropped 3 bases and J dropped 5 bases, with 13 bases sitting between them. The CDR3 has 13 amino acids. Germline CDR1 reads DFQATT; CDR2 reads SNEGSKA (reference sequence).